This T cell receptor beta chain was sequenced during a study of response to subunit inactivated influenza vaccine. General study findings and limits: The authors suggested that few new T cells are recruited per seasonal influenza vaccination.

Germline loops: CDR1 LGHNA, CDR2 YNFKEQ. V gave up 3 bases and J gave up 0 bases, with 11 bases separating them. The CDR3 totals 16 residues. This clonotype has just a few counts. Antigen unknown. TCRdb ran MiXCR on the RT-PCR reads and lists one entry per CDR3 protein. This table holds under 750,000 distinct CDR3 sequences, 12% found once. The TCR originated in a man aged 45-65 years who received an inactivated influenza vaccine. The source was PBMCs from blood, collected on the day of vaccination. The chain joins TRBV4-2 to TRBJ1-4; the D gene is possibly TRBD1 (6 bases). The CDR3 here is CASSQGHKATNEKLFF. CDR3 nucleotides: TGTGCCAGCAGCCAGGGACACAAAGCAACTAATGAAAAACTGTTTTTT.